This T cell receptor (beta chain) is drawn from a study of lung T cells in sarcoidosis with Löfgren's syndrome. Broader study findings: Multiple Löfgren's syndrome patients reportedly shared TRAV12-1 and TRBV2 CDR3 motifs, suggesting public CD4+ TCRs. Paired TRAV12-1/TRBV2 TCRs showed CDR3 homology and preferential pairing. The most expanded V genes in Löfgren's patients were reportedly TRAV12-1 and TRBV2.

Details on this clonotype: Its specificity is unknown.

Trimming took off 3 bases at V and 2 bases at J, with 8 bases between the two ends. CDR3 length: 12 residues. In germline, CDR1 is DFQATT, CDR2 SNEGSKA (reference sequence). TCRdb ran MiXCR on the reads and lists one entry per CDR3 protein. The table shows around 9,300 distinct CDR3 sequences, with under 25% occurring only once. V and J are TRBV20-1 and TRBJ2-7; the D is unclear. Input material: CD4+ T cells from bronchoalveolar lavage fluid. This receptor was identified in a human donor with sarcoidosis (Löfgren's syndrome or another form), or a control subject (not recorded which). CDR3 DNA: TGCAGTGCTAGCGCTCCACCCTACGAGCAGTACTTC. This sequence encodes CSASAPPYEQYF.